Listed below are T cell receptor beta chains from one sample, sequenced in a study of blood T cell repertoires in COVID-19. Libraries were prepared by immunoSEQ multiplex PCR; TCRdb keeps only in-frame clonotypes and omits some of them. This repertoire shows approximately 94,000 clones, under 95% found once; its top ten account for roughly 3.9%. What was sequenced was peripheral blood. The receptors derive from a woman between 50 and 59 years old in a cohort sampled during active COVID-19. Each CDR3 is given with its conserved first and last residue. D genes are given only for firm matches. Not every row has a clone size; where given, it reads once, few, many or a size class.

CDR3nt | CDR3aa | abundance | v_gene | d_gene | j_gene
TGTGCCAGCTCACCTACCGGACTAGCGGGAGGTAACGAGCAGTACTTC | CASSPTGLAGGNEQYF | . | TRBV18 | TRBD2 | TRBJ2-7
TGTGCCAGCTCACCACCCGGCGGTTGGGAGACCCAGTACTTC | CASSPPGGWETQYF | . | TRBV18 | . | TRBJ2-5
TGTGCCAGCAGCCCTCAAGCGAACACTGAAGCTTTCTTT | CASSPQANTEAFF | . | TRBV12-3/TRBV12-4 | . | TRBJ1-1
TGTGCCAGAAGGAGTTCGTCGGGCTATGGCTACACCTTC | CARRSSSGYGYTF | . | TRBV2 | . | TRBJ1-2
TGTGCCAGCAGCTTACGGCGGGACAGGTTGATCTCTGGGGCCAACGTCCTGACTTTC | CASSLRRDRLISGANVLTF | . | TRBV11-2 | TRBD1 | TRBJ2-6
TGTGCCAGCAGTTTAGCGGGGACAGGCCTTGAAAAACTGTTTTTT | CASSLAGTGLEKLFF | . | TRBV27 | TRBD1 | TRBJ1-4
TGTGCCAGCAGCCGGTCCTACAATGAGCAGTTCTTC | CASSRSYNEQFF | . | TRBV6-5 | . | TRBJ2-1
TGTGCCAGCTCACGAACTCTAGCGGGAGGGCCGGAGCAGGAGTTCTTC | CASSRTLAGGPEQEFF | . | TRBV9 | TRBD2 | TRBJ2-1
TGTGCCAGCTCCCGATGGACAGGGGTGTTAACTGAAGCTTTCTTT | CASSRWTGVLTEAFF | . | TRBV18 | TRBD1 | TRBJ1-1
TGTGCCAGCTCACCGCCACAGGGCAGGTGGACCCAGTACTTC | CASSPPQGRWTQYF | . | TRBV18 | . | TRBJ2-5
TGCGCCAGCAGCTCCGATGCCCGGTTTCAGTTCTTC | CASSSDARFQFF | . | TRBV5-1 | . | TRBJ2-1
TGTGCCAGCACCATCGTCGGGCAGGGCCGCTACGAGCAGTACTTC | CASTIVGQGRYEQYF | . | TRBV7-9 | . | TRBJ2-7
TGTGCCACCAGCAAAGGGGTTAGCAATCAGCCCCAGCATTTT | CATSKGVSNQPQHF | . | TRBV15 | . | TRBJ1-5
TGTGCCAGCAGCTTAGCGGCTTCCTACGAGCAGTACTTC | CASSLAASYEQYF | . | TRBV7-9 | . | TRBJ2-7
TGCGCCAGCAGCCAAGTACTCCGCGGAGGCTACACCTTC | CASSQVLRGGYTF | . | TRBV4-1 | . | TRBJ1-2
TGCGCCAGCAGCTTGGCCTCCCCCGGGACTAGCGGGAGCTACGAGCAGTACTTC | CASSLASPGTSGSYEQYF | . | TRBV5-1 | TRBD2 | TRBJ2-7
TGTGCCAGCAGCCCGGGGACTAGCGGGAGGGTAGGGGAGCAGTTCTTC | CASSPGTSGRVGEQFF | . | TRBV7-9 | TRBD2 | TRBJ2-1
TGTGCCAGCAGGGACAGGGGCTACGAGCAGTACTTC | CASRDRGYEQYF | . | TRBV6-6 | TRBD1 | TRBJ2-7
TGTGCCAGCAGCCCCGTCCCACGGACAGGGGCCACCTACGAGCAGTACTTC | CASSPVPRTGATYEQYF | . | TRBV7-9 | TRBD1 | TRBJ2-7
TGTGCCAGCAGCTTCCCCCCACAGGGGAGCTCTGGGGCCAACGTCCTGACTTTC | CASSFPPQGSSGANVLTF | . | TRBV7-3 | TRBD1 | TRBJ2-6
TGTGCCAGCTCACCCGTTAGACCGGGACAGCGAGAGACCCAGTACTTC | CASSPVRPGQRETQYF | . | TRBV18 | TRBD1 | TRBJ2-5
TGTGCCAGCAGCCAGCGGGACCCCTACGAGCAGTACTTC | CASSQRDPYEQYF | . | TRBV3-1/TRBV3-2 | . | TRBJ2-7
TGTGCCAGCAGCTTAGACAGGGGAGGAAGCGGAGGCTACACCTTC | CASSLDRGGSGGYTF | . | TRBV7-9 | TRBD1 | TRBJ1-2
TGTGCCAGCAGTCGAGACAGGGGGACGTCCTACGAGCAGTACTTC | CASSRDRGTSYEQYF | . | TRBV27 | TRBD1 | TRBJ2-7
TGTGCCAGCAGCTTCCGGGACAGGGTTAACAATGAGCAGTTCTTC | CASSFRDRVNNEQFF | . | TRBV3-1/TRBV3-2 | TRBD1 | TRBJ2-1
TGTGCCAGCAGCTTGGAAGCTAGCGGCCCGGAGACCCAGTACTTC | CASSLEASGPETQYF | . | TRBV5-4 | TRBD2 | TRBJ2-5
TGCGCCAGCAGCCCGGAGGCCGTACCGAACACTGAAGCTTTCTTT | CASSPEAVPNTEAFF | . | TRBV5-1 | . | TRBJ1-1
TGTGCCAGCAGCTTGTCCGGGGGGGCTCATCAGCCCCAGCATTTT | CASSLSGGAHQPQHF | once | TRBV5-5 | . | TRBJ1-5
TGTGCCAGCAGGGGCGCGAGAGGGAAGCGAGGCTATGGCTACACCTTC | CASRGARGKRGYGYTF | . | TRBV25-1 | . | TRBJ1-2
TGTGCCAGTAGTACAAAATCTCAGGGATTCTACGAGCAGTACTTC | CASSTKSQGFYEQYF | few | TRBV19 | . | TRBJ2-7
TGCAGCGTTGTTGACGGGAACTCCTACGAGCAGTACTTC | CSVVDGNSYEQYF | once | TRBV29-1 | . | TRBJ2-7
TGTGCCAGCAGCTTGGCCCTCGAGCAGTACTTC | CASSLALEQYF | . | TRBV5-6 | . | TRBJ2-7
TGTGCCAGCAGCACTGACAGGGCTAATTCACCCCTCCACTTT | CASSTDRANSPLHF | . | TRBV7-9 | TRBD1 | TRBJ1-6
TGTGCCAGCCAGGTACTCGGGGGGGAGACTGAAGCTTTCTTT | CASQVLGGETEAFF | . | TRBV11-2 | . | TRBJ1-1
TGTGCCAGCAGCTTGGATCCGGGACTAAGAGCGGGCCAGTACTTC | CASSLDPGLRAGQYF | . | TRBV5-6 | TRBD2 | TRBJ2-5
TGCGCCAGCAGCTTGGCCGTGGGGCCTGAAAAACTGTTTTTT | CASSLAVGPEKLFF | . | TRBV5-1 | . | TRBJ1-4
TGCGCCAGCAGTGTGGACAGCACTAATGAAAAACTGTTTTTT | CASSVDSTNEKLFF | . | TRBV5-1 | . | TRBJ1-4
TGTGCCAGCAGCCACCGAAGACTAGCGCCATTCACAGATACGCAGTATTTT | CASSHRRLAPFTDTQYF | once | TRBV3-1/TRBV3-2 | TRBD2 | TRBJ2-3
TGTGCCAGCAGCTTAGGAGCGGGGGGGCCGATGGAAGAGACCCAGTACTTC | CASSLGAGGPMEETQYF | . | TRBV7-9 | TRBD2 | TRBJ2-5
TGTGCCAGCAGTCTTGGACAGCACAATCAGCCCCAGCATTTT | CASSLGQHNQPQHF | . | TRBV6-5 | . | TRBJ1-5
TGTGCCTGGGACAGGGGGCGGCGGGAGACCCAGTACTTC | CAWDRGRRETQYF | . | TRBV30 | TRBD1 | TRBJ2-5
TGTGCCTGGAGTTTTGGCGCGGATTCACCCCTCCACTTT | CAWSFGADSPLHF | . | TRBV30 | . | TRBJ1-6
TGTGCCAGCAGCCAAGGATATGCTTCAGTAAACTCAGGGTATGGCTACACCTTC | CASSQGYASVNSGYGYTF | . | TRBV3-1/TRBV3-2 | . | TRBJ1-2
TGTGCCAGCTCACCCGAGACAGGGAATGGCTACACCTTC | CASSPETGNGYTF | . | TRBV18 | TRBD1 | TRBJ1-2
TGTGCCAGCAGTTTCGGACAGCTTAGCAATCAGCCCCAGCATTTT | CASSFGQLSNQPQHF | . | TRBV6-6 | . | TRBJ1-5
TGTGCCAGCAGCCAAGGAACGAGGGACAGCGAGCAGTACTTC | CASSQGTRDSEQYF | . | TRBV4-2 | TRBD1 | TRBJ2-7
TGTGCCAGCAGCTTGACCCCAGGACAAGAGACCCAGTACTTC | CASSLTPGQETQYF | . | TRBV5-5 | . | TRBJ2-5
TGTGCCAGCAGGCAACAGGGGTCTGGAAACACCATATATTTT | CASRQQGSGNTIYF | . | TRBV2 | TRBD1 | TRBJ1-3
TGCGCCAGCAGCTTGGTGACAGGTTGGTCCTACGAGCAGTACTTC | CASSLVTGWSYEQYF | . | TRBV5-1 | . | TRBJ2-7
TGTGCCAGCAGCGTGGGGACCGCAGGGGCCCGATACGAGCAGTACTTC | CASSVGTAGARYEQYF | once | TRBV5-8 | . | TRBJ2-7
TGTGCCATCAGTGAGTCGGGCCAGGGGGCCCTCCCAGTGGGGGAGCAGTTCTTC | CAISESGQGALPVGEQFF | . | TRBV10-3 | TRBD1 | TRBJ2-1